A single sample is the source of the 23 T cell receptor beta chains below, sequenced in a study of cytomegalovirus exposure and HLA in healthy donors. Vbeta (60) and Jbeta (13) primers were used in the PCR. Generated by immunoSEQ multiplex PCR, the TCRdb table keeps only in-frame clones and is missing some. The data show about 160,000 clones, over 75% seen once. The specimen was PBMCs. These receptors all come from a man aged 40-49 years in good health and CMV-seronegative.

This clone was detected only once. The chain joins TRBV10-3 to TRBJ1-3, with unresolved D. Germline CDR1 reads ENHRY; CDR2 reads SYGVKD. The CDR3 is 16 residues long. The V end lost 2 bases, the J end lost 3 bases, and 14 bases lay between the germline ends. CDR3 region: CAISEGLPNYGNTIYF. CDR3 in DNA: TGTGCCATCAGTGAGGGCCTTCCAAATTATGGAAACACCATATATTTT.

The V gene is TRBV5-6, the J gene TRBJ1-2; 7 positions match TRBD1. In germline, CDR1 is SGHDT, CDR2 YYEEEE. This CDR3 has 13 amino acids. V was clipped by 9 bases and J by 3 bases; unmatched bases: 8. The chain's CDR3 is CATVRQGDYGYTF. DNA of the CDR3: TGTGCCACTGTTCGACAGGGCGACTATGGCTACACCTTC.

This chain joins TRBV5-4 and TRBJ2-1; TRBD1 might be the D (5 bases). Germline CDR1 and CDR2: SGHNT and YYREEE (reference sequence). The CDR3 spans 15 residues. Trimming cost V 5 bases and J 4 bases, with 16 bases left between them. CDR3: CASSYTGELYNEQFF. As DNA, the CDR3 is TGTGCCAGCAGTTATACAGGCGAATTATACAATGAGCAGTTCTTC. Full variable domain (missing parts from reference TRBV5-4 and TRBJ2-1): ETGVTQSPTHLIKTRGQQVTLRCSSQSGHNTVSWYQQALGQGPQFIFQYYREEENGRGNFPPRFSGLQFPNYSSELNVNALELDDSALYLCASSYTGELYNEQFFGPGTRLTVL.

The chain joins TRBV30 to TRBJ2-1; 8 bases are a match to TRBD2. In germline, CDR1 is GTSNPN, CDR2 SVGIG (reference sequence). This CDR3 region has 14 residues. V shed 0 bases, J shed 7 bases, and the junction held 5 bases outside the gene matches. The CDR3 DNA reads as TGTGCCTGGAGTGTATTCGGGGGGGCGAATGAGCAGTTCTTC. Amino acid sequence: CAWSVFGGANEQFF.

V gene TRBV28 combines with J gene TRBJ2-4; D call uncertain. Trimming removed 4 bases from V and 10 bases from J, with 11 bases in between. This CDR3 has 12 residues. Germline CDR1 reads MDHEN; CDR2 reads SYDVKM. The CDR3 spells CASSSGPHIQYF. In DNA form, the CDR3 reads TGTGCCAGCAGTTCAGGCCCTCATATTCAGTACTTC.

The J gene is TRBJ1-2, the V gene TRBV27; TRBD1 matches 11 bases. The V segment lost 0 bases and the J segment 5 bases; nucleotides outside the gene matches: 5. Germline V lookup: CDR1 MNHEY, CDR2 SMNVEV (reference sequence). The CDR3 covers 16 residues. Here the CDR3 reads CASSLSGTGGSYGYTF. CDR3 nucleotide sequence: TGTGCCAGCAGTTTATCGGGGACAGGGGGGTCGTATGGCTACACCTTC.

The rearrangement links TRBV7-8 to TRBJ2-1; 10 positions match TRBD1. Germline CDR1 is SGHVS and CDR2 is FQNEAQ. The CDR3 loop spans 17 amino acids. V dropped 5 bases and J dropped 1; count of bases not matched to a gene: 8. CDR3 nucleotides: TGTGCCAGCAGCAGACAGGGGGCAGCCGGGTCCTACAATGAGCAGTTCTTC. Residues: CASSRQGAAGSYNEQFF.

V is TRBV7-9 and J is TRBJ1-5; a possible D gene is TRBD1 (6 bases). This CDR3 spans 13 amino acids. Germline CDR1 SEHNR, CDR2 FQNEAQ (reference sequence). Trimming stripped 5 bases from V and 11 bases from J, with 16 bases between. CDR3 sequence reads: CASSPVQGGAQHF. The CDR3 DNA reads TGTGCCAGCAGCCCAGTACAGGGAGGGGCCCAGCATTTT.

This sequence joins TRBV18 and TRBJ1-6; TRBD1 is a possible D gene (6 bases). Germline V gives CDR1 KGHSH, CDR2 LQKENI. Trimming stripped 6 bases from V and 9 bases from J, with 12 bases between. This CDR3 region has 13 residues. CDR3 loop: CASSDGGLSPLHF. The CDR3 DNA is TGTGCCAGCTCGGACGGGGGGCTTTCACCCCTCCACTTT.

J is TRBJ2-3 and V is TRBV11-1, with 11 bases that match TRBD2. V lost 5 bases, J lost 3 bases, and 10 bases stayed unmatched. CDR1 SGHAT and CDR2 FQDESV come from the germline V gene (reference sequence). This CDR3 region has 17 residues. The CDR3 DNA sequence: TGTGCCAGCAGCGGGTTTCTAGCGGGGGGCGATACAGATACGCAGTATTTT. Residues: CASSGFLAGGDTDTQYF. Variable domain in full (rest from reference TRBV11-1 and TRBJ2-3): EAEVAQSPRYKITEKSQAVAFWCDPISGHATLYWYRQILGQGPELLVQFQDESVVDDSQLPKDRFSAERLKGVDSTLKIQPAELGDSAMYLCASSGFLAGGDTDTQYFGPGTRLTVL.

V gene TRBV30 combines with J gene TRBJ2-7; no clear D. The CDR3 has 11 residues. V lost 5 bases and J 6 bases, leaving 11 bases between the germline ends. Per germline, CDR1 GTSNPN and CDR2 SVGIG (reference sequence). The CDR3 here is CAWGRKAEQYF. The CDR3 DNA is TGTGCCTGGGGGCGCAAGGCCGAGCAGTACTTC.

This chain links TRBV18 with TRBJ2-1, with TRBD2 as a possible D gene (5 bases). The ends were cut back, 6 bases at V and 0 bases at J, with 15 bases in the middle. The CDR3 sequence is 16 residues long. Germline V CDR1 and CDR2: KGHSH, LQKENI. This chain's CDR3 is CASSGKLGLSYNEQFF. CDR3 nucleotide sequence: TGTGCCAGCTCGGGAAAACTAGGCCTCTCCTACAATGAGCAGTTCTTC. Looking up the rest from reference TRBV18 and TRBJ2-1 gives the full variable domain: NAGVMQNPRHLVRRRGQEARLRCSPMKGHSHVYWYRQLPEEGLKFMVYLQKENIIDESGMPKERFSAEFPKEGPSILRIQQVVRGDSAAYFCASSGKLGLSYNEQFFGPGTRLTVL.

The chain recombines TRBV4-3 with TRBJ1-4, with TRBD1 matching 7 bases. This CDR3 has 16 residues. CDR1 and CDR2 from the germline V gene are LGHNA and YSLEER. V was pared by 4 bases and J by 0 bases, with 5 bases of the junction left unmatched. The CDR3 reads CASSRGDSTTNEKLFF. The CDR3, as DNA: TGCGCCAGCAGCCGAGGGGACAGTACAACTAATGAAAAACTGTTTTTT.

This clone turned up a few times. V usage is TRBV6-5 and J usage is TRBJ1-3; the D gene is possibly TRBD1 (5 bases). Trimming shortened V by 5 bases and J by 7 bases, and 9 bases separated the two germline ends. The CDR3 loop spans 12 amino acids. Germline-derived CDR1 and CDR2 are MNHEY and SVGAGI. The CDR3: CASSQGDNTIYF. The CDR3 nucleotides read TGTGCCAGCAGTCAAGGGGATAACACCATATATTTT.

This clone showed up just once. The chain has TRBV6-1 and TRBJ2-3; 12 bases align to TRBD2. The CDR3 extends over 18 amino acids. Trimming removed 0 bases from V and 7 bases from J; junction bases left unmatched: 11. Germline CDR1 reads MNHNS; CDR2 reads SASEGT. CDR3 sequence reads: CASSEALTSGGPRNTQYF. For the CDR3, the DNA is TGTGCCAGCAGTGAAGCCCTGACTAGCGGGGGTCCCAGAAATACGCAGTATTTT.

This clone has only one observation. The chain employs TRBV7-8 and TRBJ1-2; 9 positions match TRBD1. This CDR3 has 17 residues. Trimming took 3 bases from V and 2 from J; bases not matched to a gene: 10. The germline CDR1 and CDR2 sequences are SGHVS and FQNEAQ. CDR3 coding DNA: TGTGCCAGCAGCTTGTACGACAGGGGGGAACCAAACTATGGCTACACCTTC. Residues: CASSLYDRGEPNYGYTF.

As to this clone: Compared with germline, one end of the junction differs, possibly owing to a read error. CDR3: CATTGTAKTGELFF. Written as DNA, the CDR3 is TGTGCCACGACCGGGACAGCGAAAACCGGGGAGCTGTTTTTT. V gene TRBV10-3 combines with J gene TRBJ2-2; 7 positions agree with TRBD1. The CDR3 length is 14 residues. The germline CDR1 and CDR2 sequences are ENHRY and SYGVKD.

This clone has only one observation. The chain couples TRBV25-1 to TRBJ2-2, with a tentative D call TRBD2 (5 bases). The CDR3 runs 13 residues. CDR1 is MGHDK, CDR2 SYGVNS, per germline. Trimming removed 4 bases from V and 6 bases from J, with 9 bases in between. The CDR3 reads CASSAGLSGELFF. The CDR3 DNA sequence: TGTGCCAGCAGTGCCGGACTGTCCGGGGAGCTGTTTTTT.

This clone was observed a single time. This rearrangement joins TRBV5-1 to TRBJ1-1; 9 bases match TRBD1. Per germline, CDR1 SGHRS and CDR2 YFSETQ. V was clipped by 2 bases and J by 4 bases; unmatched bases: 3. The length of the CDR3 is 14 residues. CDR3 in DNA: TGCGCCAGCAGCTTACAGGGGGCGGGCACTGAAGCTTTCTTT. Translating it yields CASSLQGAGTEAFF.

This clone has a handful of counts. The rearrangement joins TRBV6-5 to TRBJ2-3, with D perhaps TRBD1 (7 bases). The germline V and J ends were trimmed by 5 bases and 5 bases, with 17 bases remaining between them. Germline CDR1 is MNHEY and CDR2 is SVGAGI. CDR3 length: 15 amino acids. The CDR3 coding sequence is TGTGCCAGCAGTCCCCCAGGGGGGTATATAGATACGCAGTATTTT. Its protein is CASSPPGGYIDTQYF.

The V gene is TRBV5-1, the J gene TRBJ1-1, with a possible D match to TRBD1 (6 bases). The germline CDR1 and CDR2 sequences are SGHRS and YFSETQ. The CDR3 totals 14 residues. V dropped 3 bases and J dropped 2 bases, with 11 bases sitting between them. CDR3 amino acids: CASSSDRYNTEAFF. The CDR3 nucleotides are TGCGCCAGCAGCTCTGACAGGTATAACACTGAAGCTTTCTTT.

This clone has more than one count but fewer than ten. Here the CDR3 reads CASSVGTSGVDNEQFF. The CDR3 coding sequence is TGTGCCAGCAGCGTAGGGACTAGCGGGGTAGACAATGAGCAGTTCTTC. The rearrangement links TRBV9 to TRBJ2-1; 12 bases map to TRBD2. Germline V gene sequence: CDR1 SGDLS, CDR2 YYNGEE. The CDR3 contains 16 residues. V lost 0 bases to trimming and J lost 5 bases; unmatched junction nucleotides: 3.

This rearrangement joins TRBV7-9 to TRBJ2-2; D not certain. The length of the CDR3 is 13 residues. The germline V gene encodes CDR1 SEHNR and CDR2 FQNEAQ (reference sequence). The V end lost 5 bases, the J end lost 4 bases, and 8 bases lay between the germline ends. The CDR3 region has the DNA TGTGCCAGCAGCCTGAGGAGCACCGGGGAGCTGTTTTTT. The encoded protein is CASSLRSTGELFF.